These 11 T cell receptor beta chains originate from one sample sequenced in a study of beta chain features in type 1 diabetes. Reverse transcription of all isolated RNA meant that expressed TCRB transcripts were sequenced. TCRdb's table, derived via immunoSEQ multiplex PCR, lists solely in-frame clones and lacks some. The table shows 390,000 or so clones, with approximately 15% occurring only once. The sequencing input was naive CD4+ T cells from blood. The receptors were gathered from a man in his thirties or forties in good health.

The chain is built from TRBV29-1 and TRBJ2-3; D might be TRBD1 or TRBD2, each matching 5 bases. CDR1 SQVTM and CDR2 ANQGSEA come from the germline V gene. The CDR3 consists of 14 residues. Trimming cost V 5 bases and J 2 bases, with 14 bases left between them. The CDR3 sequence: CSVRGPPDTDTQYF. The CDR3 coding sequence is TGCAGCGTTAGGGGACCACCCGACACAGATACGCAGTATTTT.

This chain uses TRBV7-2 with TRBJ1-1; D unresolved. Germline CDR1 SGHTA, CDR2 FQGNSA. Between the trimmed V and J ends, which lost 0 bases and 5 bases, there was a span of 7 bases. CDR3 size: 13 residues. The CDR3 nucleotides are TGTGCCAGCAGCTTAGCAGCAATAACTGAAGCTTTCTTT. Encoded protein: CASSLAAITEAFF. The full variable domain, in which reference TRBV7-2 and TRBJ1-1 provide the parts outside the CDR3, is GAGVSQSPSNKVTEKGKDVELRCDPISGHTALYWYRQSLGQGLEFLIYFQGNSAPDKSGLPSDRFSAERTGGSVSTLTIQRTQQEDSAVYLCASSLAAITEAFFGQGTRLTVV.

In this sample, this clone turned up a few times. The rearrangement uses TRBV13 and TRBJ2-1; possibly TRBD2 for D (6 bases). The CDR3 is 16 residues long. V was pared by 0 bases and J by 0 bases, with 9 bases between. In germline, CDR1 is PRHDT, CDR2 FYEKMQ (reference sequence). The CDR3 nucleotides read TGTGCCAGCAGCTTAGGGCGGGATAGCTCCTACAATGAGCAGTTCTTC. Amino acid sequence: CASSLGRDSSYNEQFF.

The gene calls are TRBV18 and TRBJ2-3; no clear D. Per the germline V gene, CDR1 is KGHSH and CDR2 is LQKENI. CDR3 length: 17 amino acids. The V end was cut by 4 bases, the J end by 1 base, with 18 bases between. The DNA for the CDR3 is TGTGCCAGCTCACTCGGAGTGGGCCTTCTGGGCACAGATACGCAGTATTTT. It codes for CASSLGVGLLGTDTQYF. The full variable domain, in which reference TRBV18 and TRBJ2-3 provide the parts outside the CDR3, is NAGVMQNPRHLVRRRGQEARLRCSPMKGHSHVYWYRQLPEEGLKFMVYLQKENIIDESGMPKERFSAEFPKEGPSILRIQQVVRGDSAAYFCASSLGVGLLGTDTQYFGPGTRLTVL.

This clone turned up a few times. The gene calls are TRBV11-2 and TRBJ2-7, with D possibly matching TRBD2 (5 bases). The CDR3 runs 15 residues. In germline, CDR1 is SGHAT, CDR2 FQNNGV. V dropped 2 bases and J dropped 5 bases, with 16 bases sitting between them. CDR3 coding DNA: TGTGCCAGCAGCTTAAGGGAGTGGCGACTGGACGAGCAGTACTTC. Translated: CASSLREWRLDEQYF.

This clone was seen only a few times. J is TRBJ2-7 and V is TRBV5-6; possibly TRBD1 for D (6 bases). Between the trimmed V and J ends, which lost 4 bases and 6 bases, there was a span of 20 bases. Germline assignment: CDR1 SGHDT and CDR2 YYEEEE. This CDR3 region has 15 residues. CDR3 protein: CASSLQGLGRGEQYF. For the CDR3, the DNA is TGTGCCAGCAGCCTCCAGGGGTTGGGCCGGGGCGAGCAGTACTTC.

This chain uses TRBV18 with TRBJ1-5, with D perhaps TRBD1 (6 bases). The CDR3 is 15 amino acids. CDR1 is KGHSH and CDR2 is LQKENI in the germline V gene. V was trimmed by 5 bases and J by 7 bases, leaving 18 bases between them. The CDR3 DNA reads TGTGCCAGCTCAACAGCAGGGGTCCTTGGACAGCCCCAGCATTTT. Its protein is CASSTAGVLGQPQHF.

The chain recombines TRBV10-3 with TRBJ2-1; D could derive from TRBD1 or TRBD2 (5 bases each). V was trimmed by 7 bases and J by 7 bases, leaving 17 bases between them. The CDR3 is made up of 14 amino acids. The germline CDR1 and CDR2 sequences are ENHRY and SYGVKD. CDR3 in amino acids: CAITGTATFNEQFF. The CDR3, as DNA: TGTGCCATCACCGGGACCGCCACATTTAATGAGCAGTTCTTC.

Note on this clone: Other DNA sequences in the sample encode the same CDR3. The chain is built from TRBV10-3 and TRBJ2-6; unclear D gene. The length of the CDR3 is 13 residues. CDR1 ENHRY and CDR2 SYGVKD come from the germline V gene. Trimming removed 6 bases at V and 2 bases at J, with 5 bases between. This CDR3 reads CAISGTGANVLTF. The CDR3 bases are TGTGCCATCAGCGGCACTGGGGCCAACGTCCTGACTTTC.

This clone has more than one count but fewer than ten. The rearrangement uses TRBV12-5 and TRBJ2-3; D remains ambiguous. The germline V gene encodes CDR1 LGHNT and CDR2 FRNRAP. The CDR3 covers 12 residues. V gave up 1 base and J gave up 8 bases, with 7 bases separating them. DNA of the CDR3: TGTGCTAGTGGTTTGGCTCGCCTTACGCAGTATTTT. It translates to CASGLARLTQYF.

This chain connects TRBV7-8 to TRBJ2-3; 7 nucleotides match TRBD2. The junction had 5 bases not matched to a gene; V was cut back by 3 bases and J by 2 bases. This CDR3 has 15 amino acids. Germline-derived CDR1 and CDR2 are SGHVS and FQNEAQ. The chain's CDR3 is CASSFSSGHTDTQYF. In nucleotides, the CDR3 is TGTGCCAGCAGCTTCTCTAGCGGACACACAGATACGCAGTATTTT.